Sequencing of this TCR beta chain was carried out in a study of T cell changes during pregnancy in multiple sclerosis. The protocol was immunoSEQ multiplex PCR, while the TCRdb copy is restricted to in-frame clones and leaves out a portion. This sample has around 57,000 clones; about 90% occur once, and the top ten carry approximately 6.1%. Sequencing used peripheral blood, obtained in the third trimester of pregnancy. The origin of this receptor is a female donor in good health, enrolled as a control in a pregnancy study.

This CDR3 is CASSPYLGVSGELFF. In DNA, the CDR3 is TGTGCCAGCTCACCGTACTTAGGGGTGTCCGGGGAGCTGTTTTTT. V gene TRBV18 combines with J gene TRBJ2-2, with D possibly TRBD1 on 5 matching bases. The germline gives CDR1 KGHSH, CDR2 LQKENI. Trimming pared 3 bases from V and 6 bases from J, leaving 14 bases between. The length of the CDR3 is 15 residues.